What follows are 14 T cell receptor beta chains derived from one specimen sequenced in a study of blood T cells in healthy people across ages. Together with a sample-barcoded 5' primer, a J-beta primer mix was included in a second PCR lasting roughly 6 to 12 cycles. TCRdb reanalysed the 5' RACE reads using MiXCR and keeps one entry per CDR3 protein. The data hold hundreds of thousands of distinct CDR3 sequences, with under 55% observed a single time. Sequencing used blood. Receptors originate from a man in his sixties in good health.

The chain uses TRBV2 and TRBJ1-2; no clear D gene. Germline CDR1 is SNHLY and CDR2 is FYNNEI. Between the trimmed V and J ends, which lost 9 bases and 4 bases, there was a span of 18 bases. This CDR3 has 14 residues. CDR3 sequence (DNA): TGTGCCAGTTCCGTCCAGGAATCGGGCTATGGCTACACCTTC. Translated, it gives CASSVQESGYGYTF.

The chain carries TRBV6-5 and TRBJ1-2, with D perhaps matching TRBD1 (6 bases). With 6 bases removed from V and 5 bases from J, the gap between germline ends came to 16 bases. The germline V gene has CDR1 MNHEY and CDR2 SVGAGI. This CDR3 has 14 residues. CDR3 coding DNA: TGTGCCAGCAGCCCTAACGGACAGATGTATGGCTACACCTTC. Its translation: CASSPNGQMYGYTF.

This chain uses TRBV11-2 with TRBJ2-7, with TRBD2 as a possible D gene (6 bases). The better agreement between TRBJ2-5 and the DNA end casts doubt on the J call. This CDR3 spans 15 amino acids. CDR1 is SGHAT, CDR2 FQNNGV, per germline. CDR3 amino acids: CASSPRAPSDETQYF. DNA of the CDR3: TGTGCCAGCAGCCCGAGAGCGCCTAGCGATGAGACCCAGTACTTC.

This chain connects TRBV4-3 to TRBJ2-6; D gene unclear. The CDR3 sequence is 18 residues long. V was trimmed by 0 bases and J by 0 bases, leaving 12 bases between them. Germline V gene sequence: CDR1 LGHNA, CDR2 YSLEER. This CDR3 is CASSQDPWGNSGANVLTF. The DNA for the CDR3 is TGCGCCAGCAGCCAAGACCCGTGGGGAAACTCTGGGGCCAACGTCCTGACTTTC.

Note on this clonotype: At one end, the junction sequence differs from germline, possibly due to a read error. This chain connects TRBV5-5 to TRBJ2-1, with TRBD1 identical over 7 bases. CDR1 and CDR2 from the germline V gene are SGHKS and YYEKEE (reference sequence). This CDR3 has 15 residues. CDR3 bases: TGTGCCAGCAGCTTGTACAGGGGCTCCTACAGTGAGCAGTTCTTC. Translating it yields CASSLYRGSYSEQFF.

This clonotype showed up just a few times. The genes are TRBV29-1 and TRBJ1-5, with a possible D match to TRBD1 (5 bases). CDR1 is SQVTM and CDR2 is ANQGSEA in the germline V gene. The CDR3 extends over 14 amino acids. The germline V and J ends were trimmed by 3 bases and 5 bases, with 14 bases remaining between them. The CDR3 protein is CSVEIGGVDQPQHF. In DNA form, the CDR3 reads TGCAGCGTTGAGATTGGGGGGGTTGATCAGCCCCAGCATTTT.

This clonotype was seen only a few times. The chain combines TRBV15 with TRBJ2-7; no firm D call. Trimming removed 5 bases at V and 5 bases at J, with 10 bases between. CDR3 size: 12 residues. Germline values: CDR1 LNHNV, CDR2 YYDKDF (reference sequence). The CDR3 DNA sequence: TGTGCCACCAGCGGTGGGCTCGACGAGCAGTACTTC. It translates to CATSGGLDEQYF.

This clonotype was found a few times. V is TRBV3-1 and J is TRBJ2-1; 7 bases match TRBD1. Germline-derived CDR1 and CDR2 are LGHDT and YNNKEL (reference sequence). J lost 6 bases, V lost 3 bases, and 5 bases had no gene match. This CDR3 is built from 14 residues. The CDR3 reads CASSHGTEVNEQFF. CDR3 sequence (DNA): TGTGCCAGCAGCCACGGGACAGAGGTCAATGAGCAGTTCTTC.

The chain carries TRBV20-1 and TRBJ2-3, with D possibly being TRBD2 (6 bases). The CDR3 spans 13 residues. V was cut by 6 bases and J by 0 bases, with 10 bases left in between. Germline CDR1 and CDR2: DFQATT and SNEGSKA (reference sequence). For the CDR3, the DNA is TGCAGTGCCCTAGCGTTGAGCACAGATACGCAGTATTTT. This sequence encodes CSALALSTDTQYF.

This chain connects TRBV2 to TRBJ2-5; TRBD1 is a possible D gene (6 bases). The V end lost 4 bases, the J end lost 5 bases, and 11 bases lay between the germline ends. Germline lookup yields CDR1 SNHLY and CDR2 FYNNEI. The CDR3 is 13 residues long. The chain's CDR3 is CASSADSRETQYF. CDR3 coding DNA: TGTGCCAGCAGTGCGGACAGCCGGGAGACCCAGTACTTC.

To note about this clonotype: This may arise from a read error, as a much more abundant clone is one base away. This chain uses TRBV7-6 with TRBJ2-1; possibly TRBD1 or TRBD2 for D (5 bases each). Trimming pared 1 base from V and 10 bases from J, leaving 17 bases between. In germline, CDR1 is SGHVS, CDR2 FNYEAQ. The CDR3 totals 15 residues. CDR3 nucleotide sequence: TGTGCCAGCAGCTTAGAGGGCCCTACAGGAGGCGAGCAGTTCTTC. Encoded protein: CASSLEGPTGGEQFF.

This clonotype occurred a few times. The chain uses TRBV11-2 and TRBJ2-1, with TRBD1 matching over 10 bases. CDR1 and CDR2 from the germline V gene are SGHAT and FQNNGV. V lost 6 bases and J lost 9; bases outside the gene matches: 5. CDR3 length: 13 amino acids. CDR3 in DNA: TGTGCCAGCAGGGCGACAGGGGGCACTGAGCAGTTCTTC. This encodes CASRATGGTEQFF.

The chain couples TRBV5-1 to TRBJ2-7; the D call may be TRBD1 or TRBD2 (5 bases each). V lost 4 bases and J 2 bases, leaving 22 bases between the germline ends. CDR3 size: 17 residues. Germline lookup yields CDR1 SGHRS and CDR2 YFSETQ. Here the CDR3 reads CASSTGTGPGGAYEQYF. The DNA of the CDR3 is TGCGCCAGCAGCACCGGGACGGGACCTGGTGGGGCCTACGAGCAGTACTTC.

The V call is TRBV4-1, the J call TRBJ2-7; D perhaps matches TRBD1 (6 bases). Germline V lookup: CDR1 MGHRA, CDR2 YSYEKL. The V end lost 3 bases, the J end lost 0 bases, and 15 bases lay between the germline ends. This CDR3 is built from 16 residues. The CDR3 loop is CASSHEQMTGSYEQYF. The DNA of the CDR3 is TGCGCCAGCAGCCATGAACAGATGACAGGCTCCTACGAGCAGTACTTC.